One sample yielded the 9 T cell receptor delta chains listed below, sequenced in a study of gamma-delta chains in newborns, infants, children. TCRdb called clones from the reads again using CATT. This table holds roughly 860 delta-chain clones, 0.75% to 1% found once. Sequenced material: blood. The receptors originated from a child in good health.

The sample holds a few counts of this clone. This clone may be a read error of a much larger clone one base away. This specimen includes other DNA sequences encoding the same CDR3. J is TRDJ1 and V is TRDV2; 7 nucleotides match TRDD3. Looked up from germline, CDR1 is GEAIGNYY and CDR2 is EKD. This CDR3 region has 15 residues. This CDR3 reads CACDTLGAYTDKLIF. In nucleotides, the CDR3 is TGTGCCTGCGACACCCTGGGGGCGTACACCGATAAACTCATCTTT.

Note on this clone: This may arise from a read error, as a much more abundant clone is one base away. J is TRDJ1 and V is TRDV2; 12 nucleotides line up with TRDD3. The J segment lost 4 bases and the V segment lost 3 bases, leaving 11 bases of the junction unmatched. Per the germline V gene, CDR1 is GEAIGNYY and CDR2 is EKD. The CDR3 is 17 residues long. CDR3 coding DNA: TGTGCCTGTGACTATGTACTGGGGGATACTGACATCGATAAACTCATCTTT. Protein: CACDYVLGDTDIDKLIF.

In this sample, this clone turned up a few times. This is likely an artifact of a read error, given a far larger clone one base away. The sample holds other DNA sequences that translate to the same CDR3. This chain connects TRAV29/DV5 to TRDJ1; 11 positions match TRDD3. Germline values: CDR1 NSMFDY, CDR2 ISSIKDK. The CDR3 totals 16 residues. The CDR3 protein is CAAISFSRLGDSKLIF. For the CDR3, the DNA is TGCGCAGCAATTAGCTTCTCCCGACTGGGGGATAGTAAGCTCATCTTT.

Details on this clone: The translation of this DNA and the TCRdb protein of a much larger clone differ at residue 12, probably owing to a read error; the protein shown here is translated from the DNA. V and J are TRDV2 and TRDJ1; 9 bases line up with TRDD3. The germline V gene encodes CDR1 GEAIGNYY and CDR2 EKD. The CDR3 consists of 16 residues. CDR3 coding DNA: TGTGCCTGTGACCCACTGGGGGACCTAAACACCGAAAAACTCATCTTT. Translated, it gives CACDPLGDLNTEKLIF.

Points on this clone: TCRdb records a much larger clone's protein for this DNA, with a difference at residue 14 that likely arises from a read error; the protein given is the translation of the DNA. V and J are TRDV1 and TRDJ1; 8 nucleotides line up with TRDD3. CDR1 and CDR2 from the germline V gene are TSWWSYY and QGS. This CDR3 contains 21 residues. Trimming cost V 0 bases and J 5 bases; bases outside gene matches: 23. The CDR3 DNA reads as TGTGCTCTTGGGGAACTCAGCCTCCCCTCGTACTGGGGGGGTGCTGAAGATAAACTCATCTTT. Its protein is CALGELSLPSYWGGAEDKLIF.

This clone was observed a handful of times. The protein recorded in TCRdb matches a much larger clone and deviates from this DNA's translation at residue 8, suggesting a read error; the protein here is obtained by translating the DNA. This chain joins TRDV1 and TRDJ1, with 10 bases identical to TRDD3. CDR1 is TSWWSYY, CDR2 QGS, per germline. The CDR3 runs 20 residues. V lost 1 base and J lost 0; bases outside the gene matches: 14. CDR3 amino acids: CALGERDGGIRFRYTDKLIF. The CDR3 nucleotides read TGTGCTCTTGGGGAACGGGACGGGGGGATACGCTTTCGGTACACCGATAAACTCATCTTT.

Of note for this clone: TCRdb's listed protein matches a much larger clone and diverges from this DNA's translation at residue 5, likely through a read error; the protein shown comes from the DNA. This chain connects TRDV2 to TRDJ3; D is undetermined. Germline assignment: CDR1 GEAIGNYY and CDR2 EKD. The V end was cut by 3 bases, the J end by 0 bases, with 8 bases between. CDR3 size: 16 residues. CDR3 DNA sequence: TGTGCCTGTGACGCCCCTAGCTCCTGGGACACCCGACAGATGTTTTTC. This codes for CACDAPSSWDTRQMFF.

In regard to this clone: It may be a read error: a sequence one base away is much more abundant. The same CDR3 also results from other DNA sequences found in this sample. CDR3: CAFVLYRPLLGDSIPDKLIF. The CDR3 nucleotides are TGTGCCTTTGTGCTCTACAGACCCTTACTGGGGGATTCGATCCCTGACAAACTCATCTTT. The chain links TRDV3 to TRDJ1, with 10 bases identical to TRDD3. Per the germline V gene, CDR1 is TVYSNPD and CDR2 is GDNSRS (reference sequence). This CDR3 has 20 amino acids. Trimming took 2 bases from V and 8 from J; bases not matched to a gene: 29. The full variable domain, with the rest looked up from reference TRDV3 and TRDJ1, is CDKVTQSSPDQTVASGSEVVLLCTYDTVYSNPDLFWYRIRPDYSFQFVFYGDNSRSEGADFTQGRFSVKHILTQKAFHLVISPVRTEDSATYYCAFVLYRPLLGDSIPDKLIFGKGTRVTVEP.

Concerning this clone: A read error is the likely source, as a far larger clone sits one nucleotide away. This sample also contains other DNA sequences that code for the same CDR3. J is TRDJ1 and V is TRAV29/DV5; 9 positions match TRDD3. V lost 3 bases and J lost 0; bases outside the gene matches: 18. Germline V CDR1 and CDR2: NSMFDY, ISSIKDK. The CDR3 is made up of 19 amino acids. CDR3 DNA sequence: TGTGCAGCAAAACCGTTCCTACTAGGGGATACGCCGTACACCGATAAACTCATCTTT. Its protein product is CAAKPFLLGDTPYTDKLIF. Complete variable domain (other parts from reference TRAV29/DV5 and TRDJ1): DQQVKQNSPSLSVQEGRISILNCDYTNSMFDYFLWYKKYPAEGPTFLISISSIKDKNEDGRFTVFLNKSAKHLSLHIVPSQPGDSAVYFCAAKPFLLGDTPYTDKLIFGKGTRVTVEP.